A single sample is the source of the 17 T cell receptor beta chains below, sequenced in a study of cytomegalovirus exposure and HLA in healthy donors. The method was immunoSEQ multiplex PCR; TCRdb's version includes in-frame clones alone and lacks a portion of them. The sample holds 95,000 to 150,000 clones, under 90% seen once. Sequenced input: PBMCs. The source of these receptors is a woman in her twenties or thirties in good health and CMV-seronegative.

This clone was observed a single time. The chain combines TRBV18 with TRBJ2-3; possible D gene TRBD1, 6 bases. There are 14 residues in the CDR3. With 5 bases removed from V and 1 base from J, the gap between germline ends came to 10 bases. Germline V CDR1 and CDR2: KGHSH, LQKENI. The CDR3 protein is CASSAYRGTDTQYF. The CDR3 DNA is TGTGCCAGCTCAGCCTACAGGGGCACAGATACGCAGTATTTT. The full variable domain, with the rest looked up from reference TRBV18 and TRBJ2-3, is NAGVMQNPRHLVRRRGQEARLRCSPMKGHSHVYWYRQLPEEGLKFMVYLQKENIIDESGMPKERFSAEFPKEGPSILRIQQVVRGDSAAYFCASSAYRGTDTQYFGPGTRLTVL.

The chain uses TRBV4-1 and TRBJ2-3; no firm D call. The germline V and J ends were trimmed by 4 bases and 2 bases, with 7 bases remaining between them. The CDR3 length is 13 residues. Germline V gives CDR1 MGHRA, CDR2 YSYEKL. The CDR3 DNA is TGCGCCAGCAGCCCACCACTCACAGATACGCAGTATTTT. Protein sequence: CASSPPLTDTQYF.

This sequence joins TRBV11-3 and TRBJ2-7, with 13 bases identical to TRBD2. The germline V gene encodes CDR1 SGHNT and CDR2 YENEEA. V was clipped by 6 bases and J by 4 bases; unmatched bases: 6. The CDR3 contains 15 residues. CDR3 sequence reads: CASSPTSGGYYEQYF. For the CDR3, the DNA is TGTGCCAGCAGTCCGACTAGCGGGGGGTATTACGAGCAGTACTTC.

This clone was counted a few times. J is TRBJ2-1 and V is TRBV4-3; 7 positions agree with TRBD1. With V trimmed by 0 bases and J by 6 bases, 5 bases remained unmatched. The germline V gene encodes CDR1 LGHNA and CDR2 YSLEER. The CDR3 totals 15 residues. The CDR3 region has the DNA TGCGCCAGCAGCCAAGACAGGGGGAAAGGCAATGAGCAGTTCTTC. It specifies CASSQDRGKGNEQFF.

This clone was detected only a few times. The junction does not match germline at one end; this may be a read error. The chain combines TRBV9 with TRBJ2-5; D might be TRBD2 (6 bases). This CDR3 contains 14 residues. Looked up from germline, CDR1 is SGDLS and CDR2 is YYNGEE. The CDR3 coding sequence is TGTGCCAGCAGCGTAGGGGACTCCCAAAAGACCCAGTACTTC. This translates into CASSVGDSQKTQYF. Looking up the rest from reference TRBV9 and TRBJ2-5 gives the full variable domain: DSGVTQTPKHLITATGQRVTLRCSPRSGDLSVYWYQQSLDQGLQFLIQYYNGEERAKGNILERFSAQQFPDLHSELNLSSLELGDSALYFCASSVGDSQKTQYFGPGTRLLVL.

The rearrangement joins TRBV27 to TRBJ1-1; D not certain. CDR3 size: 11 residues. Germline CDR1 reads MNHEY; CDR2 reads SMNVEV (reference sequence). V gave up 6 bases and J gave up 8 bases, with 10 bases separating them. The CDR3 bases are TGTGCCAGCAGAACCGGGAGGGAAGCTTTCTTT. This translates into CASRTGREAFF.

In the case of this clone: A junction end diverges from the germline sequence, so it may reflect a read error. The gene calls are TRBV9 and TRBJ2-1; 7 positions agree with TRBD2. Germline CDR1 and CDR2: SGDLS and YYNGEE. The CDR3 is 15 amino acids. In DNA form, the CDR3 reads TGTGCTAGCAGCGCAGACGGGGGGTCCTACAATGAGCAGTTCTTC. It is translated as CASSADGGSYNEQFF.

This chain joins TRBV20-1 and TRBJ2-1; D unclear. This CDR3 spans 10 amino acids. Trimming shortened V by 6 bases and J by 10 bases, and 10 bases separated the two germline ends. Germline V gives CDR1 DFQATT, CDR2 SNEGSKA (reference sequence). The CDR3 sequence is CSARRGEQFF. CDR3 DNA: TGCAGTGCCAGGCGTGGGGAGCAGTTCTTC.

The genes are TRBV4-2 and TRBJ2-1; 8 bases align to TRBD1. This CDR3 is 15 amino acids long. Trimming took 5 bases from V and 3 from J; bases not matched to a gene: 6. Looked up from germline, CDR1 is LGHNA and CDR2 is YNFKEQ. The CDR3, as DNA: TGTGCCAGCAGCGGACAGGGCGCCGTCTACAATGAGCAGTTCTTC. This sequence encodes CASSGQGAVYNEQFF.

This clone was detected a few times. The V call is TRBV7-8, the J call TRBJ2-3, with a possible D match to TRBD2 (5 bases). Germline V CDR1 and CDR2: SGHVS, FQNEAQ. The CDR3 contains 14 residues. Deletions cut 1 base from V and 3 bases from J, with 8 bases between. The CDR3 loop is CASSLDGGTDTQYF. The DNA of the CDR3 is TGTGCCAGCAGCTTAGATGGAGGTACAGATACGCAGTATTTT.

The chain has TRBV27 and TRBJ1-2, with a weak D call TRBD1 (6 bases). CDR1 and CDR2 from the germline V gene are MNHEY and SMNVEV (reference sequence). The V end lost 6 bases, the J end lost 7 bases, and 15 bases lay between the germline ends. The CDR3 is made up of 13 amino acids. CDR3 protein: CASSPQGRAGYTF. The CDR3 DNA reads TGTGCCAGCAGCCCACAGGGAAGAGCTGGCTACACCTTC.

The V call is TRBV30, the J call TRBJ1-1; D not resolved. The CDR3 runs to 14 residues. Trimming removed 0 bases from V and 5 bases from J, with 13 bases in between. Germline values: CDR1 GTSNPN, CDR2 SVGIG (reference sequence). CDR3 sequence: CAWSVRGVGTEAFF. The DNA of the CDR3 is TGTGCCTGGAGTGTACGCGGGGTTGGAACTGAAGCTTTCTTT.

This chain connects TRBV6-5 to TRBJ2-3, with D possibly matching TRBD1 (5 bases). V was clipped by 2 bases and J by 2 bases, with 11 bases between them. The CDR3 covers 15 residues. Germline V gene data show CDR1 as MNHEY and CDR2 as SVGAGI. As DNA, the CDR3 is TGTGCCAGCAGTTACGGGGCAGGTTTCACAGATACGCAGTATTTT. Translation: CASSYGAGFTDTQYF.

This chain joins TRBV12-5 and TRBJ1-5, with D possibly being TRBD1 (5 bases). Germline CDR1 LGHNT, CDR2 FRNRAP. Trimming pared 4 bases from V and 3 bases from J, leaving 10 bases between. The CDR3 is 14 amino acids. CDR3 region: CASGSQGPNQPQHF. CDR3 DNA sequence: TGTGCTAGTGGTTCGCAGGGCCCCAATCAGCCCCAGCATTTT.

This chain connects TRBV9 to TRBJ2-2, with D maybe TRBD1 (6 bases). CDR1 is SGDLS, CDR2 YYNGEE, per germline. The CDR3 extends over 15 amino acids. V shed 3 bases and J shed 6 bases, with 15 bases lying between them. CDR3 residues: CASSAETGISGELFF. The CDR3 DNA sequence: TGTGCCAGCAGCGCCGAGACAGGTATATCCGGGGAGCTGTTTTTT. The variable domain in full, with the rest retrieved from reference TRBV9 and TRBJ2-2, is DSGVTQTPKHLITATGQRVTLRCSPRSGDLSVYWYQQSLDQGLQFLIQYYNGEERAKGNILERFSAQQFPDLHSELNLSSLELGDSALYFCASSAETGISGELFFGEGSRLTVL.

The chain carries TRBV15 and TRBJ2-7; tentatively, D is TRBD1 (6 bases). From germline, CDR1 is LNHNV and CDR2 YYDKDF (reference sequence). The V and J ends lost 3 bases and 9 bases respectively, with 21 bases between them. This CDR3 is built from 15 residues. The DNA of the CDR3 is TGTGCCACCAGCAGCGATCGATTTGAGACAGGTGTGCAGTACTTC. Amino acid sequence: CATSSDRFETGVQYF.

V is TRBV15 and J is TRBJ2-1; D might be TRBD2 (6 bases). V lost 6 bases, J lost 6 bases, and 15 bases lay in between. The CDR3 runs to 14 residues. Germline lookup yields CDR1 LNHNV and CDR2 YYDKDF (reference sequence). The CDR3 DNA follows: TGTGCCACCAGTATGGACTATTCTGCCAATGAGCAGTTCTTC. Amino acids: CATSMDYSANEQFF. The complete variable domain, with remaining parts taken from reference TRBV15 and TRBJ2-1, reads DAMVIQNPRYQVTQFGKPVTLSCSQTLNHNVMYWYQQKSSQAPKLLFHYYDKDFNNEADTPDNFQSRRPNTSFCFLDIRSPGLGDTAMYLCATSMDYSANEQFFGPGTRLTVL.